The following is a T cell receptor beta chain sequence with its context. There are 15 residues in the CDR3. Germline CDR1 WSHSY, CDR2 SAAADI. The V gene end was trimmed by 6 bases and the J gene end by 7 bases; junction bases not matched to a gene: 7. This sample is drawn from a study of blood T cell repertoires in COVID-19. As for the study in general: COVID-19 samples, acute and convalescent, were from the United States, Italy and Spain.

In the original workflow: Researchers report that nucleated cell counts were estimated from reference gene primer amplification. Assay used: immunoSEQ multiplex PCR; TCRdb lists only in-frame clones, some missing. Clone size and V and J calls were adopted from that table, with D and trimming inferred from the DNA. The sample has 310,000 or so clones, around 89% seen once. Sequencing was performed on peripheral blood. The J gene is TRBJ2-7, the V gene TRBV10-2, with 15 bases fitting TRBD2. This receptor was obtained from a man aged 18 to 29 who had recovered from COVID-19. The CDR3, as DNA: TGCGCCAGCAGGGAAGGGACTAGCGGGAGGCAAGAGCAGTACTTC. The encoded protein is CASREGTSGRQEQYF.